A single TCR beta chain is shown here with its context. These data are taken from a study of OX40 agonist ivuxolimab in advanced cancers. Study information: Cohort: around 79% men, mean age 60, aged about 20 to 80.

Clones were sequenced by immunoSEQ multiplex PCR, and TCRdb holds only the in-frame ones, with some missing. The table records about 84,000 clones, approximately 95% of them present only once. The V and J ends lost 5 bases and 5 bases, in that order; junction bases with no gene match: 12. This CDR3 comprises 16 residues. Per the germline V gene, CDR1 is PRHDT and CDR2 is FYEKMQ (reference sequence). The chain has TRBV13 and TRBJ2-1; 7 bases fit TRBD2. The TCR comes from an adult with an advanced solid tumor such as melanoma, head and neck, liver or kidney cancer. The source material was CD4+ or CD8+ T cells sorted from blood, sampled in a trial of the OX40 agonist ivuxolimab. CDR3 in DNA: TGTGCCAGCAGCAGCCGGGACTATGGTCGAGACAATGAGCAGTTCTTC. It translates to CASSSRDYGRDNEQFF.